This TCR beta chain derives from a study of identifying expanded T cells in peripheral blood (dated by TCRdb to about 2019). With regard to the full study: Four technical replicates, made by sequencing separate aliquots from the same pool of genomic DNA, were compared pairwise.

With regard to this clone: Its antigen has not been determined. No qualities accompany the bases; no much larger clone lies one base away. The identical CDR3 is also encoded by other nucleotide sequences in the sample.

No immune events, such as infections, were documented for the healthy donors during the collection period. Blood repertoires from healthy donors were used as a training cohort for calibrating time-dependent variance in a beta-binomial model of differential abundance of T-cell clones. There were ten or so healthy donors in the training cohort, of whom 3 were female and 7 were male. Donor ages ranged from 29 to 64 years, with an average of 43 years. Whole blood, obtained from a commercial supplier, was collected from each healthy donor at three time points spaced approximately two weeks apart. Genomic DNA was extracted from unsorted whole blood for immunosequencing. Results and caveats for the whole study, not just this receptor: Between technical replicates the binomial model flagged 1 to 1.5 differentially abundant clones, whereas over around 2 weeks the binomial model flagged about 15 and over four weeks 19 to 20. For all healthy donors, the variance in clone template counts between roughly 2-week samples rose significantly as total template count increased. The authors expected that biological variance in healthy repertoires might rise further over much longer intervals, such as months to years. Both the number of clones called differentially abundant and the false-positive rate were significantly reduced by the beta-binomial model across all healthy-donor time intervals.

The germline ends are 14 bases apart after V is trimmed by 3 bases and J by 2 bases. Taken from the germline V gene, the CDR1 and CDR2 loops are SGHRS and YFSETQ. The CDR3, from cysteine to phenylalanine, totals 15 residues. Of all the DNA, just the CDR3 is kept, 45 bases in frame from base 1. TCRbeta CDR3 regions were profiled by bias-controlled multiplex PCR amplification of genomic DNA with the immunoSEQ Assay. The paper's processing steps were these. The absolute abundance of each unique TCRbeta CDR3 region was quantified after sequences were collapsed and filtered. Two models were used to test differential abundance: a binomial model (Fisher-equivalent) and a beta-binomial model that adds time-dependent variance fitted from healthy donors. Clones with fewer than 5 combined templates were removed, and a clone was called differentially abundant if the clone's Benjamini-Hochberg FDR was below 0.01. Using the form v = (b*log(k)+a)^2, the beta-binomial variance was modeled as a function of the total template count across the two samples. This is the immuneACCESS table as TCRdb keeps it, with only in-frame sequences that have V and J called. A part of the clones is gone; compared with another copy, unresolved V genes explain less than half, and the rest is unexplained. V and J calls and clone size are as listed in that table; D and trimming were resolved from the DNA. The sample contains about 97,000 clones, around nine tenths of them found a single time. The ten top clones hold 17% of the sample.

This TCR derives from a person aged 18-69 years in good health. The sequenced material came from blood. Recombination connected TRBV5-1 to TRBJ2-5; TRBD1 is perhaps the D gene, given 6 matching bases. The encoded CDR3 is CASSSTGTLQETQYF. The nucleotide sequence is given as TGCGCCAGCAGCTCGACAGGTACCCTTCAAGAGACCCAGTACTTC.